The 23 T cell receptor beta chains in this list originate from one sample, sequenced in a study of CD8 T cells in ankylosing spondylitis. TCRdb called the 5' RACE reads again in MiXCR, with one record for every CDR3 protein. The profile covers a few hundred thousand distinct CDR3 sequences, with about 17% appearing a single time and more than 40% taken by the ten largest. No antigen is known for these receptors. Study-wide points: A TCR beta motif made of fewer than 10 highly homologous variants seemed typical of ankylosing spondylitis blood.

What was sequenced was blood, either unsorted or a sorted T cell fraction (not recorded which). These receptor sequences come from a male donor with ankylosing spondylitis.

This clonotype was seen more than once but under ten times. V and J are TRBV6-1 and TRBJ2-3; TRBD1 matches at 9 bases. Germline CDR1 reads MNHNS; CDR2 reads SASEGT. Losses at the gene ends were 8 bases for V and 2 bases for J; bases not matched to a gene: 2. This CDR3 region has 13 residues. CDR3 nucleotides: TGTGCCAGCGGGACAGGGATCACAGATACGCAGTATTTT. Residues: CASGTGITDTQYF.

The chain joins TRBV20-1 to TRBJ2-7; 8 bases are a match to TRBD2. Germline-derived CDR1 and CDR2 are DFQATT and SNEGSKA (reference sequence). The CDR3 sequence is 13 residues long. V lost 6 bases and J lost 4; bases outside the gene matches: 8. For the CDR3, the DNA is TGCAGTGCGAAGCTCGGGACTAGATACGAGCAGTACTTC. Its translation: CSAKLGTRYEQYF.

V gene TRBV29-1 combines with J gene TRBJ1-1; D unclear. The ends were cut back, 0 bases at V and 2 bases at J, with 7 bases in the middle. The CDR3 spans 13 residues. Germline V CDR1 and CDR2: SQVTM, ANQGSEA. The CDR3 is CSVEDRRNTEAFF. In nucleotides, the CDR3 is TGCAGCGTTGAAGATCGGAGAAACACTGAAGCTTTCTTT.

About this clonotype itself: No DNA is shown, since the ends of the CDR3 on it are uncertain; the CDR3 is the one TCRdb lists. The CDR3 loop reads CASSTSVGRGYTF. The chain uses TRBV27 and TRBJ1-2; TRBD1, as called in the table, went unchecked against the DNA. Per the germline V gene, CDR1 is MNHEY and CDR2 is SMNVEV (reference sequence). The CDR3 contains 13 residues when both ends are counted.

There are a few counts of this clonotype. The chain links TRBV4-1 to TRBJ1-2; 8 nucleotides match TRBD1. Trimming removed 4 bases from V and 4 bases from J; junction bases left unmatched: 8. Germline CDR1 MGHRA, CDR2 YSYEKL. This CDR3 contains 15 residues. This CDR3 reads CASSPRQGNSYGYTF. CDR3 bases: TGCGCCAGCAGCCCCCGACAGGGGAACAGCTATGGCTACACCTTC.

The V gene is TRBV12-3 or TRBV12-4, the J gene TRBJ1-2; the match to TRBD1 covers 8 bases. This CDR3 contains 13 residues. J was trimmed by 5 bases and V by 5 bases; bases with no gene match: 4. Here the CDR3 reads CASSLRGLYGYTF. The CDR3 DNA reads as TGTGCCAGCAGTCTCAGGGGGCTTTATGGCTACACCTTC.

This clonotype turned up a few times. The V call is TRBV7-2, the J call TRBJ1-1; TRBD1 matches 9 bases. Trimming at V came to 4 bases and at J to 8 bases, leaving 11 bases not matched to a gene. The length of the CDR3 is 15 residues. Germline lookup yields CDR1 SGHTA and CDR2 FQGNSA. The CDR3 loop reads CASSSAGTGHLEAFF. In DNA, the CDR3 is TGTGCCAGCAGCTCTGCCGGGACAGGGCACTTAGAAGCTTTCTTT.

CDR3 sequence: CASSLRTSGSNEQFF. CDR3 coding DNA: TGTGCCAGCAGCTTACGTACTAGCGGGAGCAATGAGCAGTTCTTC. The chain links TRBV7-8 to TRBJ2-1, with 11 bases that match TRBD2. Germline V gene data show CDR1 as SGHVS and CDR2 as FQNEAQ. The CDR3 runs 15 residues. Losses at the gene ends were 2 bases for V and 6 bases for J; bases not matched to a gene: 3.

This clonotype came up a few times. The junction and the germline gene differ at one end; a read error may be behind it. The chain has TRBV29-1 and TRBJ1-1; D gene ambiguous. This CDR3 comprises 12 residues. Germline V gives CDR1 SQVTM, CDR2 ANQGSEA. CDR3 DNA sequence: TGCAGCGTGGAAGAAGAGAACACTGAAGCTTTCTTT. Amino acids: CSVEEENTEAFF.

This clonotype appeared a few times. V usage is TRBV29-1 and J usage is TRBJ2-1, with TRBD2 identical over 11 bases. Germline V gene sequence: CDR1 SQVTM, CDR2 ANQGSEA. The CDR3 extends over 13 amino acids. V was pared by 7 bases and J by 9 bases, with 8 bases of the junction left unmatched. The CDR3 DNA reads as TGCAGCGCCCCACTAGCGGGAGACGCTGAGCAGTTCTTC. Its protein is CSAPLAGDAEQFF.

This clonotype was seen at least ten times. V usage is TRBV12-3 or TRBV12-4 and J usage is TRBJ2-1; 8 positions match TRBD2. CDR3 length equals 15 residues. Trimming took 2 bases from V and 3 from J; bases not matched to a gene: 3. DNA of the CDR3: TGTGCCAGCAGTTTAATCGCGGGGGGCTACAATGAGCAGTTCTTC. Its translation is CASSLIAGGYNEQFF.

This clonotype was seen only a few times. The V gene is TRBV7-3, the J gene TRBJ2-3; D uncertain. V was cut by 1 base and J by 1 base, with 3 bases left in between. The CDR3 contains 13 residues. Germline V CDR1 and CDR2: SGHTA, FQGTGA. CDR3 bases: TGTGCCAGCAGCTTAATCGGCACAGATACGCAGTATTTT. This encodes CASSLIGTDTQYF.

The rearrangement joins TRBV7-9 to TRBJ2-1, with D unclear. The V and J ends lost 2 bases and 2 bases respectively, with 10 bases between them. The CDR3 spans 15 residues. Germline loops: CDR1 SEHNR, CDR2 FQNEAQ (reference sequence). The CDR3 DNA reads TGTGCCAGCAGCTTACGGCCCCCGCCCTACAATGAGCAGTTCTTC. Residues: CASSLRPPPYNEQFF.

The V gene is TRBV6-2 or TRBV6-3, the J gene TRBJ1-2; TRBD1 agrees at 7 bases. The CDR3 is 14 residues long. CDR1 and CDR2 (germline): MNHEY, SVGEGT. The V gene end was trimmed by 5 bases and the J gene end by 5 bases; junction bases not matched to a gene: 8. CDR3 sequence: CASSPGDRTYGYTF. CDR3 bases: TGTGCCAGCAGTCCGGGGGACAGAACGTATGGCTACACCTTC.

This clonotype was recorded a few times. The chain recombines TRBV4-3 with TRBJ2-7; D call uncertain. The V gene's germline CDR1 is LGHNA and CDR2 YSLEER. V was shortened by 0 bases and J by 4 bases, with 10 bases between the two germline ends. The CDR3 spans 14 residues. CDR3 nucleotide sequence: TGCGCCAGCAGCCAAGATCTAAGCGTTTACGAGCAGTACTTC. This translates into CASSQDLSVYEQYF.

This clonotype showed up many times. This chain connects TRBV5-6 to TRBJ2-1; D unresolved. Germline CDR1 and CDR2: SGHDT and YYEEEE. This CDR3 is built from 12 residues. The ends were cut back, 2 bases at V and 7 bases at J, with 7 bases in the middle. The DNA for the CDR3 is TGTGCCAGCAGCTTTGTGGGGAATGAGCAGTTCTTC. It yields the protein CASSFVGNEQFF.

Comments on this clonotype: The germline gene is not matched at one end of the junction; a read error may be the cause. The chain carries TRBV4-1 and TRBJ2-1; 9 bases match TRBD2. Germline CDR1 reads MGHRA; CDR2 reads YSYEKL. This CDR3 is 16 amino acids long. DNA for the CDR3: TGCGCCGGCAGCCAAGGGGCGGGAGGGGAATTCAATGAGCAGTTCTTC. This translates into CAGSQGAGGEFNEQFF.

This clonotype appeared a few times. The V and J genes are TRBV4-1 and TRBJ1-5; D not certain. The germline V and J ends were trimmed by 0 bases and 1 base, with 10 bases remaining between them. The CDR3 has 16 amino acids. Germline V gene lookup returns CDR1 MGHRA and CDR2 YSYEKL. The CDR3 DNA sequence: TGCGCCAGCAGCCAAGACGCAGCCTTGAGCAATCAGCCCCAGCATTTT. It encodes CASSQDAALSNQPQHF.

J is TRBJ2-3 and V is TRBV28; 13 nucleotides align to TRBD2. Germline CDR1 reads MDHEN; CDR2 reads SYDVKM. The CDR3 is made up of 15 amino acids. V was clipped by 5 bases and J by 8 bases; unmatched bases: 7. The CDR3 sequence: CASSPTSGRLGTQYF. DNA for the CDR3: TGTGCCAGCAGTCCGACTAGCGGGAGGTTAGGTACGCAGTATTTT.

V is TRBV7-9 and J is TRBJ2-1; 10 nucleotides agree with TRBD2. The germline gives CDR1 SEHNR, CDR2 FQNEAQ (reference sequence). CDR3 length equals 17 residues. Losses at the gene ends were 5 bases for V and 2 bases for J; bases not matched to a gene: 9. CDR3 sequence: CASSPPSGSEAYNEQFF. The CDR3 DNA follows: TGTGCCAGCAGCCCCCCTAGCGGGAGTGAGGCCTACAATGAGCAGTTCTTC.

This clonotype was counted a few times. The V call is TRBV9, the J call TRBJ2-2; tentative D call: TRBD1 (6 bases). Trimming shortened V by 0 bases and J by 2 bases, and 14 bases separated the two germline ends. Looked up from germline, CDR1 is SGDLS and CDR2 is YYNGEE. The CDR3 length is 17 residues. In DNA form, the CDR3 reads TGTGCCAGCAGCGTAGGACAGGTTCGGCTTAACACCGGGGAGCTGTTTTTT. Protein sequence: CASSVGQVRLNTGELFF. The variable domain in full, completed from reference TRBV9 and TRBJ2-2, reads DSGVTQTPKHLITATGQRVTLRCSPRSGDLSVYWYQQSLDQGLQFLIQYYNGEERAKGNILERFSAQQFPDLHSELNLSSLELGDSALYFCASSVGQVRLNTGELFFGEGSRLTVL.

V is TRBV7-9 and J is TRBJ2-5; tentatively, D is TRBD2 (6 bases). The CDR3 loop spans 12 amino acids. The V end lost 5 bases, the J end lost 6 bases, and 10 bases lay between the germline ends. In germline, CDR1 is SEHNR, CDR2 FQNEAQ (reference sequence). Written as DNA, the CDR3 is TGTGCCAGCAGCGCCGGAGGGAAGACCCAGTACTTC. The encoded protein is CASSAGGKTQYF.

The rearrangement links TRBV2 to TRBJ2-7; maybe TRBD2 (5 bases). V gave up 6 bases and J gave up 7 bases, with 16 bases separating them. Per germline, CDR1 SNHLY and CDR2 FYNNEI. This CDR3 has 13 residues. In DNA, the CDR3 is TGTGCCAGCAGCGACCCTAGCTCGGGGGAGCAGTACTTC. It translates to CASSDPSSGEQYF. Drawing the rest from reference TRBV2 and TRBJ2-7, the complete variable domain is EPEVTQTPSHQVTQMGQEVILRCVPISNHLYFYWYRQILGQKVEFLVSFYNNEISEKSEIFDDQFSVERPDGSNFTLKIRSTKLEDSAMYFCASSDPSSGEQYFGPGTRLTVT.